This T cell receptor (beta chain) was retrieved from a study of CD8 T cells in ankylosing spondylitis. Whole-study findings and limits: The authors found the disease-linked clones to be CD8+ and relatively rare in peripheral blood. Seemingly characteristic of ankylosing spondylitis blood was a TCR beta motif consisting of roughly 8 highly homologous variants. Matched ankylosing spondylitis synovial fluid reportedly showed significant enrichment of disease-linked clones.

In TCRdb, the 5' RACE reads were re-called with MiXCR into one record per CDR3 protein. The sample lists about 420,000 distinct CDR3 sequences, 20% to 25% seen once, with approximately 15% in the top ten. Concerning this clonotype itself: Its antigen is not known.

This TCR was sampled from a male donor with ankylosing spondylitis. The sequenced sample was blood, either unsorted or a sorted T cell fraction (not recorded which).

CDR3: CSVGTSHQETQYF. For the CDR3, the DNA is TGCAGCGTTGGAACTTCCCACCAAGAGACCCAGTACTTC. The chain uses TRBV29-1 and TRBJ2-5; D is undetermined. Germline V gives CDR1 SQVTM, CDR2 ANQGSEA. V lost 4 bases and J 0 bases, leaving 9 bases between the germline ends. The CDR3 has 13 amino acids.